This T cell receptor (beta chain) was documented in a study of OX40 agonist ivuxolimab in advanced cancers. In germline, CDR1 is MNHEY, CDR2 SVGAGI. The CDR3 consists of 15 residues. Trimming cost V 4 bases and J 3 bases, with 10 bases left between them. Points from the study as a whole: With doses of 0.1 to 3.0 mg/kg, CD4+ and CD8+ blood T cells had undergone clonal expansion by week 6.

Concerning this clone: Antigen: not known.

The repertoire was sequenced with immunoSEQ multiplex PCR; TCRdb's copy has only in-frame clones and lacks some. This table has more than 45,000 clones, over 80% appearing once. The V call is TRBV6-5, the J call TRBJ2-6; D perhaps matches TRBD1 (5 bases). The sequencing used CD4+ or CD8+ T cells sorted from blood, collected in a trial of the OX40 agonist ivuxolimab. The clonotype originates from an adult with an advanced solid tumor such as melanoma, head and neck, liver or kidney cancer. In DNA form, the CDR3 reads TGTGCCAGCAGTTTAGCCCAGGGTGGGGCCAACGTCCTGACTTTC. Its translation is CASSLAQGGANVLTF.